These T cell receptor beta chains were read from a single sample in a study of beta chain features in type 1 diabetes. Sequencing used immunoSEQ multiplex PCR; TCRdb keeps in-frame clones, though not all of them. The profile shows fewer than 30,000 clones, 55% to 75% of them singletons. Sequencing was carried out using Tregs from blood. Receptor source: a man between 18 and 35 years old with type 1 diabetes. Both conserved end residues are part of each CDR3.

TRBV5-1	TRBJ1-2	CASSGGTGGAGYGYTF
TRBV6-5	TRBJ2-2	CASSRTGGPGELFF
TRBV9	TRBJ2-1	CASSVGTRVGNEQFF
TRBV5-1	TRBJ2-1	CASSLAQGPYNEQFF
TRBV28	TRBJ1-1	CASTRRGVVDTEAFF
TRBV29-1	TRBJ2-3	CSPLDTQYF
TRBV5-1	TRBJ2-7	CASRLGSGGAYEQYF
TRBV6-5	TRBJ1-2	CASSKPGQGGYGYTF
TRBV5-4	NA	CASSLRGMTKYEQYF
TRBV29-1	TRBJ2-5	CSVVGGGGQETQYF
TRBV7-9	TRBJ2-7	CASSLALGHIYEQYF
TRBV30	TRBJ1-1	CAWSGEGRRTEAFF
TRBV30	TRBJ2-1	CAWSRLSSYNEQFF
TRBV28	TRBJ2-7	CASRLGQGVYEQYF
TRBV7-9	TRBJ2-2	CASSLGPRFDATGELLF
TRBV10-3	TRBJ1-5	CAISRESINQPQHF
TRBV7-2	TRBJ1-1	CASSLVPRVNTEAFF
TRBV5-1	TRBJ1-1	CASSWNRAREAFF
TRBV5-4	TRBJ2-2	CASSLVSANTGELFF
TRBV28	TRBJ2-7	CASSSWTGVSYEQYF
TRBV30	TRBJ2-7	CAWSGSGRVYEQYF
TRBV10-1	TRBJ2-3	CASKGALTDTQYF
TRBV11-3	TRBJ2-3	CASSLGPDTQYF
TRBV7-9	TRBJ1-2	CASSPALGLIGGYTF
TRBV15	TRBJ2-5	CATSRVAVQETQYF
TRBV28	TRBJ1-1	CASSFFRGAGVAFF
TRBV9	TRBJ2-1	CASERDNEQFF
TRBV7-9	TRBJ2-5	CASSLAPGLEPETQYF
TRBV6-1	TRBJ2-7	CASSGTGPPYEQYF
TRBV11-2	TRBJ1-2	CASSPLISGRGYTF
TRBV14	TRBJ1-1	CASSQVIQLNTEAFF
TRBV5-6	TRBJ2-3	CASSSTGGTDTQYF
TRBV29-1	TRBJ2-3	CSVAPGQGTDTQYF
TRBV5-1	TRBJ2-7	CASSSGTASYEQYF
TRBV27	TRBJ2-4	CASSDAGGIAKNIQYF
TRBV5-6	TRBJ1-1	CASSRGTGMNTEAFF
TRBV19	TRBJ2-3	CASSSGTTDTQYF
TRBV10-3	TRBJ1-5	CAISESRPGVISSNQPQHF
TRBV23-1	TRBJ2-1	CASTPFLREVGNEQFF
TRBV29-1	TRBJ2-1	CSVVRLAGDGEQFF
TRBV9	TRBJ2-7	CASSVAFGGYEQYF
TRBV7-8	TRBJ2-7	CASSSRQGATRSYEQYF
TRBV7-8	TRBJ2-3	CASSFSGGGAVDTQYF
TRBV7-9	TRBJ2-2	CASSPRVQVLNTGELFF
TRBV5-4	TRBJ1-1	CASSPLTGTTEAFF
TRBV6-5	TRBJ2-1	CASSFGLANEQFF
TRBV19	TRBJ2-3	CAASPGGAGIDTQYF
TRBV7-2	TRBJ2-3	CASSLRGRDTQYF
TRBV7-2	TRBJ2-2	CASSFRQGGTGELFF
TRBV10-3	TRBJ1-2	CAISAANYGHTF
TRBV11-2	TRBJ2-1	CASSATYRTGGVFF
TRBV18	TRBJ1-2	CASSPTGTYGYTF
TRBV7-2	TRBJ2-5	CASSLVRGGQETQYF
TRBV7-2	TRBJ2-1	CASSWRGTSGANNEQFF